These 31 T cell receptor beta chains originate from one sample sequenced in a study of blood T cell repertoires in COVID-19. Data came from immunoSEQ multiplex PCR; TCRdb stores just in-frame clones and leaves some out. Of 150,000 to 200,000 clones in the sample, roughly 88% were seen once. The sample was PBMCs or T cells enriched from blood (not recorded which). Receptors originate from a woman between 18 and 29 years old who had recovered from COVID-19.

As for this clone: A read error may produce the germline difference seen at one junction end. The chain couples TRBV23-1 to TRBJ2-7, with 10 bases that match TRBD1. TRBV23-1 is known as an ORF, though its function is uncertain. CDR3 size: 10 residues. The CDR3 spells CASSPGTGDF. The CDR3 coding sequence is TGCGCCAGCAGCCCCGGGACAGGGGACTTC.

V gene TRBV6-6 combines with J gene TRBJ1-6; 7 nucleotides line up with TRBD1. This CDR3 has 15 amino acids. Germline V gives CDR1 MNHNY, CDR2 SVGAGI (reference sequence). The ends lost 4 bases at V and 7 bases at J; junction bases unmatched: 7. The CDR3 nucleotides are TGTGCCAGCAGTTTTATTGGGACAGAGAATTCACCCCTCCACTTT. This sequence encodes CASSFIGTENSPLHF.

The V call is TRBV7-2, the J call TRBJ2-2, with 7 positions matching TRBD1. The junction had 7 bases not matched to a gene; V was cut back by 0 bases and J by 6 bases. The CDR3 runs 16 residues. The germline CDR1 and CDR2 sequences are SGHTA and FQGNSA. The CDR3 is CASSLAKGAPAGELFF. CDR3 DNA sequence: TGTGCCAGCAGCTTAGCGAAGGGGGCCCCGGCCGGGGAGCTGTTTTTT.

This chain uses TRBV19 with TRBJ2-2; 10 positions agree with TRBD2. This CDR3 is 15 amino acids long. Germline lookup yields CDR1 LNHDA and CDR2 SQIVND (reference sequence). V was clipped by 4 bases and J by 7 bases; unmatched bases: 6. The CDR3 loop reads CASSTSGGAIGELFF. Here the CDR3 DNA reads TGTGCCAGTAGTACAAGCGGGGGGGCCATCGGGGAGCTGTTTTTT. Full variable domain (outside the CDR3, taken from reference TRBV19 and TRBJ2-2): DGGITQSPKYLFRKEGQNVTLSCEQNLNHDAMYWYRQDPGQGLRLIYYSQIVNDFQKGDIAEGYSVSREKKESFPLTVTSAQKNPTAFYLCASSTSGGAIGELFFGEGSRLTVL.

This chain joins TRBV5-1 and TRBJ2-1; D is possibly TRBD1 (6 bases). Germline lookup yields CDR1 SGHRS and CDR2 YFSETQ. With 1 base removed from V and 1 base from J, the gap between germline ends came to 6 bases. This CDR3 has 14 amino acids. Here the CDR3 reads CASSLQGSYNEQFF. CDR3 coding DNA: TGCGCCAGCAGCTTGCAGGGGTCCTACAATGAGCAGTTCTTC.

In DNA, the CDR3 is TGTGCCAGCAGCGCACCATTGTACGTCGGTGAAGGAGGGGAAAAACTGTTTTTT. This encodes CASSAPLYVGEGGEKLFF. The chain combines TRBV21-1 with TRBJ1-4. TRBV21-1 is classified as a pseudogene. The CDR3 spans 18 residues.

The chain has TRBV18 and TRBJ2-7; weak D call: TRBD1 (6 bases). V was trimmed by 4 bases and J by 1 base, leaving 14 bases between them. The CDR3 is 15 amino acids. From germline, CDR1 is KGHSH and CDR2 LQKENI. Here the CDR3 reads CASSRARTASYEQYF. CDR3 DNA: TGTGCCAGCTCACGAGCTAGGACAGCTTCCTACGAGCAGTACTTC.

V and J are TRBV2 and TRBJ2-7, with D tentatively TRBD2 (7 bases). Trimming pared 8 bases from V and 3 bases from J, leaving 17 bases between. This CDR3 spans 14 amino acids. CDR1 and CDR2 from the germline V gene are SNHLY and FYNNEI. The CDR3 region is CASGGGRSGYEQYF. CDR3 nucleotides: TGTGCCAGCGGGGGCGGGAGAAGTGGCTACGAGCAGTACTTC. Based on the CDR3 plus reference TRBV2 and TRBJ2-7, the full variable domain is EPEVTQTPSHQVTQMGQEVILRCVPISNHLYFYWYRQILGQKVEFLVSFYNNEISEKSEIFDDQFSVERPDGSNFTLKIRSTKLEDSAMYFCASGGGRSGYEQYFGPGTRLTVT.

This clone has only one observation. The genes are TRBV9 and TRBJ2-1; D gene ambiguous. The CDR3 is 16 residues long. Germline-derived CDR1 and CDR2 are SGDLS and YYNGEE. The germline V and J ends were trimmed by 0 bases and 3 bases, with 13 bases remaining between them. Here the CDR3 DNA reads TGTGCCAGCAGCGTAGGTAGTAGCCGTATCTACAATGAGCAGTTCTTC. It yields the protein CASSVGSSRIYNEQFF.

The CDR3 sequence: CASSTLVGYEQYF. CDR3 sequence (DNA): TGTGCCAGTAGTACACTAGTGGGCTACGAGCAGTACTTC. V is TRBV19 and J is TRBJ2-7, with a weak D call TRBD2 (5 bases). Germline assignment: CDR1 LNHDA and CDR2 SQIVND (reference sequence). V was shortened by 4 bases and J by 3 bases, with 10 bases between the two germline ends. The CDR3 is 13 amino acids.

The J gene is TRBJ1-6, the V gene TRBV10-3; 7 bases line up with TRBD1. The CDR3 length is 14 residues. V lost 4 bases to trimming and J lost 8 bases; unmatched junction nucleotides: 5. Per germline, CDR1 ENHRY and CDR2 SYGVKD. The CDR3 is CAISGRGADSPLHF. The CDR3 DNA reads TGTGCCATCAGTGGCAGGGGGGCGGATTCACCCCTCCACTTT.

V gene TRBV6-2 or TRBV6-3 combines with J gene TRBJ2-5, with unresolved D. The V end lost 4 bases, the J end lost 5 bases, and 8 bases lay between the germline ends. The CDR3 has 12 amino acids. The V gene's germline CDR1 is MNHEY and CDR2 SVGEGT. In DNA form, the CDR3 reads TGTGCCAGCAGTTCCACGAGGGAGACCCAGTACTTC. As protein: CASSSTRETQYF.

The chain employs TRBV2 and TRBJ2-1; 10 nucleotides agree with TRBD2. With V trimmed by 4 bases and J by 8 bases, 8 bases remained unmatched. The CDR3 loop spans 15 amino acids. The germline V gene has CDR1 SNHLY and CDR2 FYNNEI. CDR3: CASSVGLAGVHEQFF. CDR3 nucleotides: TGTGCCAGCAGTGTAGGCCTAGCGGGAGTCCATGAGCAGTTCTTC.

The chain couples TRBV27 to TRBJ2-2, with D uncertain. V was clipped by 4 bases and J by 1 base, with 4 bases between them. From germline, CDR1 is MNHEY and CDR2 SMNVEV (reference sequence). There are 13 residues in the CDR3. The CDR3 loop reads CASSSVNTGELFF. In DNA, the CDR3 is TGTGCCAGCAGTTCCGTGAACACCGGGGAGCTGTTTTTT.

V gene TRBV4-3 combines with J gene TRBJ2-3; 8 nucleotides match TRBD2. This CDR3 comprises 20 residues. Germline V lookup: CDR1 LGHNA, CDR2 YSLEER. Trimming cost V 0 bases and J 0 bases; bases outside gene matches: 14. The CDR3 DNA follows: TGCGCCAGCAGCCAAGATTATGACGGGGGGGCAATCGCTAGCACAGATACGCAGTATTTT. Its protein product is CASSQDYDGGAIASTDTQYF.

The chain links TRBV2 to TRBJ1-5; 7 bases are a match to TRBD1. Germline CDR1 SNHLY, CDR2 FYNNEI. This CDR3 is built from 14 residues. V was pared by 6 bases and J by 7 bases, with 9 bases of the junction left unmatched. The CDR3 loop reads CASRTQGKEQPQHF. The DNA for the CDR3 is TGTGCCAGCAGGACACAGGGGAAGGAGCAGCCCCAGCATTTT. Filled out from reference TRBV2 and TRBJ1-5, the complete variable domain reads EPEVTQTPSHQVTQMGQEVILRCVPISNHLYFYWYRQILGQKVEFLVSFYNNEISEKSEIFDDQFSVERPDGSNFTLKIRSTKLEDSAMYFCASRTQGKEQPQHFGDGTRLSIL.

The chain combines TRBV28 with TRBJ1-5; TRBD1 matches 7 bases. CDR3 length equals 15 residues. The V and J ends lost 7 bases and 5 bases, in that order; junction bases with no gene match: 11. The germline gives CDR1 MDHEN, CDR2 SYDVKM. The CDR3 coding sequence is TGTGCCAGCATCTATGGCAGGGGGTGGGATCAGCCCCAGCATTTT. Translated, it gives CASIYGRGWDQPQHF.

This chain links TRBV28 with TRBJ1-1, with D possibly TRBD1 on 6 matching bases. Germline CDR1 and CDR2: MDHEN and SYDVKM. This CDR3 has 14 residues. V gave up 6 bases and J gave up 1 base, with 12 bases separating them. In DNA form, the CDR3 reads TGTGCCAGCAGGGAGGACAGCCAGAACACTGAAGCTTTCTTT. Translated: CASREDSQNTEAFF. Full variable domain (rest looked up from reference TRBV28 and TRBJ1-1): DVKVTQSSRYLVKRTGEKVFLECVQDMDHENMFWYRQDPGLGLRLIYFSYDVKMKEKGDIPEGYSVSREKKERFSLILESASTNQTSMYLCASREDSQNTEAFFGQGTRLTVV.

J is TRBJ1-1 and V is TRBV5-4, with a tentative D call TRBD1 (6 bases). The length of the CDR3 is 15 residues. In germline, CDR1 is SGHNT, CDR2 YYREEE (reference sequence). V shed 2 bases and J shed 1 base, with 12 bases lying between them. The CDR3 coding sequence is TGTGCCAGCAGCTTCACAGGGTCTCCGAACACTGAAGCTTTCTTT. This sequence encodes CASSFTGSPNTEAFF.

The chain uses TRBV7-9 and TRBJ1-4, with D uncertain. The germline CDR1 and CDR2 sequences are SEHNR and FQNEAQ (reference sequence). V dropped 5 bases and J dropped 0 bases, with 16 bases sitting between them. This CDR3 is built from 17 residues. CDR3: CASSLLSSPATNEKLFF. The CDR3 region has the DNA TGTGCCAGCAGCCTTCTCAGTAGCCCTGCAACTAATGAAAAACTGTTTTTT.

The rearrangement links TRBV28 to TRBJ2-5; possibly TRBD1 for D (5 bases). Germline-derived CDR1 and CDR2 are MDHEN and SYDVKM. Trimming removed 4 bases at V and 7 bases at J, with 19 bases between. There are 15 residues in the CDR3. The DNA for the CDR3 is TGTGCCAGCAGTTCTGGGGCCAGTCCTTCAGGGACCCAGTACTTC. As protein: CASSSGASPSGTQYF.

This chain connects TRBV9 to TRBJ2-3; the D is unclear. This CDR3 is built from 14 residues. Trimming left V 4 bases short and J 1 base short, with 10 bases between. Per germline, CDR1 SGDLS and CDR2 YYNGEE. The CDR3, as DNA: TGTGCCAGCAGCCCCAATCGGGGCACAGATACGCAGTATTTT. Translated: CASSPNRGTDTQYF.

CDR3 in amino acids: CASRDRGDMNTEAFF. The CDR3 nucleotides are TGTGCCAGTAGAGACAGGGGCGACATGAACACTGAAGCTTTCTTT. The chain couples TRBV19 to TRBJ1-1; TRBD1 matches 8 bases. CDR3 length: 15 amino acids. V lost 6 bases, J lost 0 bases, and 6 bases stayed unmatched. Germline loops: CDR1 LNHDA, CDR2 SQIVND (reference sequence).

This sequence joins TRBV7-8 and TRBJ1-1; TRBD1 is a possible D gene (6 bases). Trimming removed 6 bases at V and 1 base at J, with 18 bases between. This CDR3 contains 16 residues. Germline values: CDR1 SGHVS, CDR2 FQNEAQ. CDR3 DNA: TGTGCCAGCAGTATAACCGCGACAGGACCGAACACTGAAGCTTTCTTT. Residues: CASSITATGPNTEAFF.

In this sample, this clone turned up once. The chain uses TRBV5-1 and TRBJ1-6; 7 bases are a match to TRBD1. V was clipped by 1 base and J by 8 bases; unmatched bases: 6. Germline V gene sequence: CDR1 SGHRS, CDR2 YFSETQ. The CDR3 length is 15 residues. The CDR3 DNA is TGCGCCAGCAGCTTGCGGGGAACAGGGGATTCACCCCTCCACTTT. It translates to CASSLRGTGDSPLHF.

The chain employs TRBV27 and TRBJ1-2; D is undetermined. CDR3 size: 14 residues. V dropped 3 bases and J dropped 8 bases, with 16 bases sitting between them. Germline values: CDR1 MNHEY, CDR2 SMNVEV (reference sequence). The CDR3 reads CASSFNGGFEGYTF. The CDR3, as DNA: TGTGCCAGCAGTTTTAACGGAGGGTTTGAAGGCTACACCTTC.

The chain is built from TRBV19 and TRBJ2-1; 10 positions match TRBD1. Germline trimming cut 6 bases from V and 5 bases from J; bases unmatched to any gene: 10. The CDR3 runs to 16 residues. Germline CDR1 and CDR2: LNHDA and SQIVND (reference sequence). The CDR3 protein is CASSHPWTGGNNEQFF. The CDR3 DNA sequence: TGTGCCAGTAGCCACCCTTGGACAGGGGGTAACAATGAGCAGTTCTTC. Complete variable domain (other parts from reference TRBV19 and TRBJ2-1): DGGITQSPKYLFRKEGQNVTLSCEQNLNHDAMYWYRQDPGQGLRLIYYSQIVNDFQKGDIAEGYSVSREKKESFPLTVTSAQKNPTAFYLCASSHPWTGGNNEQFFGPGTRLTVL.

V usage is TRBV11-2 and J usage is TRBJ2-3; TRBD2 matches 8 bases. The germline V gene has CDR1 SGHAT and CDR2 FQNNGV. The CDR3 loop spans 18 amino acids. The J segment lost 0 bases and the V segment lost 5 bases, leaving 13 bases of the junction unmatched. The DNA of the CDR3 is TGTGCCAGCAGCCTTGGCGCGGGGGGCGGATCTAGCACAGATACGCAGTATTTT. This encodes CASSLGAGGGSSTDTQYF.

This chain links TRBV19 with TRBJ2-7; 7 nucleotides match TRBD1. The junction had 9 bases not matched to a gene; V was cut back by 5 bases and J by 2 bases. This CDR3 is built from 15 residues. The germline CDR1 and CDR2 sequences are LNHDA and SQIVND (reference sequence). CDR3 DNA: TGTGCCAGTAGTCGAGGAAGGGACAGCGCCTACGAGCAGTACTTC. It yields the protein CASSRGRDSAYEQYF.

This chain links TRBV15 with TRBJ1-1; maybe TRBD1 (6 bases). There are 16 residues in the CDR3. Germline CDR1 reads LNHNV; CDR2 reads YYDKDF (reference sequence). Trimming cost V 5 bases and J 0 bases, with 16 bases left between them. The CDR3 loop is CATSPRNRAMNTEAFF. The CDR3, as DNA: TGTGCCACCAGCCCGCGGAACAGGGCTATGAACACTGAAGCTTTCTTT.

This chain uses TRBV25-1 with TRBJ2-3; 7 bases agree with TRBD2. V lost 1 base and J lost 2; bases outside the gene matches: 6. Germline-derived CDR1 and CDR2 are MGHDK and SYGVNS. The CDR3 covers 16 residues. CDR3 protein: CASSEWGGTSTDTQYF. CDR3 nucleotide sequence: TGTGCCAGCAGTGAATGGGGGGGGACGTCCACAGATACGCAGTATTTT.